These T cell receptor beta chains were read from a single sample in a study of T cell responses to AZD1222 COVID-19 vaccine. Profiling relied on immunoSEQ multiplex PCR, and the TCRdb table lists in-frame clones only, not all of them. The data show more than 95,000 clones, about 87% seen once. Sample: peripheral blood, taken on day 0 of AZD1222 vaccination. Receptor source: an adult in good health. Each CDR3 is given with its conserved first and last residue. D genes are given only for firm matches. Expanded clones get a size class; other rows say once, few or many, or leave the size out.

d_call | j_call | clone_size | v_call | cdr3_nt | cdr3_aa
NA | TRBJ2-7 | few | TRBV28 | TGTGCCAGCAGTTACTACGAGCAGTACTTC | CASSYYEQYF
TRBD2 | TRBJ2-3 | NA | TRBV7-3 | TGTGCCAGCAGCCCCCTCGGACTAGGGGGCACAGATACGCAGTATTTT | CASSPLGLGGTDTQYF
TRBD2 | TRBJ2-7 | NA | TRBV27 | TGTGCCAGCAGTCCCCAGGGGGGCGGGAGGGCCTGGACCTACGAGCAGTACTTC | CASSPQGGGRAWTYEQYF
TRBD2 | TRBJ2-5 | once | TRBV7-9 | TGTGCCAGCAGCTCGACTAGCGGGGGAGGAGAGACCCAGTACTTC | CASSSTSGGGETQYF
TRBD2 | TRBJ2-3 | NA | TRBV27 | TGTGCCAGCAGTTTTAGGTTAGCGGGAGCAGAAGATACGCAGTATTTT | CASSFRLAGAEDTQYF
NA | TRBJ2-1 | NA | TRBV27 | TGTGCCAGCAGTTTTTCACCAGGCCCTAATAATGAGCAGTTCTTC | CASSFSPGPNNEQFF
TRBD1 | TRBJ1-2 | NA | TRBV2 | TGTGCCAGCAGTGGACAGGGTTATGGCTACACCTTC | CASSGQGYGYTF
NA | TRBJ2-7 | NA | TRBV19 | TGTGCCAGTAGTCCCGGGCCCTACGAGCAGTACTTC | CASSPGPYEQYF
NA | TRBJ1-2 | NA | TRBV7-9 | TGTGCCAGCTTGTCACAGGGTAGCGACTATGGCTACACCTTC | CASLSQGSDYGYTF
NA | TRBJ1-3 | NA | TRBV5-1 | TGCGCCAGCAGCTTGGTTGGCGGAAACACCATATATTTT | CASSLVGGNTIYF
NA | TRBJ2-1 | NA | TRBV5-1 | TGCGCCAGCAGCTTAGGGGGAAAGGACAATGAGCAGTTCTTC | CASSLGGKDNEQFF
NA | TRBJ2-2 | NA | TRBV11-2 | TGTGCCAGCAGCAGGGATTCGAACACCGGGGAGCTGTTTTTT | CASSRDSNTGELFF
NA | TRBJ1-1 | NA | TRBV6-2/TRBV6-3 | TGTGCCAGCAGTTACTCGTCTCTTGAAGCTTTCTTT | CASSYSSLEAFF
NA | TRBJ2-5 | NA | TRBV5-1 | TGCGCCAGCAGCGGCTTATCGGATGTGGAGACCCAGTACTTC | CASSGLSDVETQYF
NA | TRBJ1-6 | NA | TRBV13 | TGTGCCAGCAGCTTGTTCAATTCACCCCTCCACTTT | CASSLFNSPLHF
TRBD2 | TRBJ2-3 | NA | TRBV19 | TGTGCCAGTAGTATACTACTAGCGGGGGGCACAGATACGCAGTATTTT | CASSILLAGGTDTQYF
NA | TRBJ2-1 | NA | TRBV9 | TGTGCCAGCAGCGTAGTGGGGGAGAACAATGAGCAGTTCTTC | CASSVVGENNEQFF
NA | TRBJ2-5 | NA | TRBV11-2 | TGTGCCAGCAGCGGGGGGACAAGAAGAGGAGAGACCCAGTACTTC | CASSGGTRRGETQYF
TRBD1 | TRBJ1-1 | NA | TRBV5-1 | TGCGCCAGCAGCTTGGGTCAGGGGGGTGAAGCTTTCTTT | CASSLGQGGEAFF
NA | TRBJ1-1 | NA | TRBV25-1 | TGTGCCTCGGGAGAGCCGAACACTGAAGCTTTCTTT | CASGEPNTEAFF
TRBD2 | TRBJ2-7 | NA | TRBV5-1 | TGCGCCAGCAGCTTGGAGCGGGGGTCCTACGAGCAGTACTTC | CASSLERGSYEQYF
NA | TRBJ1-1 | NA | TRBV7-7 | TGTGCTAGCAGCTTAAGTTCATTAGGCAGGACAAAGAACACTGAAGCTTTCTTT | CASSLSSLGRTKNTEAFF
NA | TRBJ1-3 | once | TRBV10-3 | TGTGCCATCAGCGAAACAGGGTCTGGAAACACCATATATTTT | CAISETGSGNTIYF
NA | TRBJ1-1 | few | TRBV27 | TGTGCCAGCAGTCGGGGAAGGGTAGCTTTCTTT | CASSRGRVAFF